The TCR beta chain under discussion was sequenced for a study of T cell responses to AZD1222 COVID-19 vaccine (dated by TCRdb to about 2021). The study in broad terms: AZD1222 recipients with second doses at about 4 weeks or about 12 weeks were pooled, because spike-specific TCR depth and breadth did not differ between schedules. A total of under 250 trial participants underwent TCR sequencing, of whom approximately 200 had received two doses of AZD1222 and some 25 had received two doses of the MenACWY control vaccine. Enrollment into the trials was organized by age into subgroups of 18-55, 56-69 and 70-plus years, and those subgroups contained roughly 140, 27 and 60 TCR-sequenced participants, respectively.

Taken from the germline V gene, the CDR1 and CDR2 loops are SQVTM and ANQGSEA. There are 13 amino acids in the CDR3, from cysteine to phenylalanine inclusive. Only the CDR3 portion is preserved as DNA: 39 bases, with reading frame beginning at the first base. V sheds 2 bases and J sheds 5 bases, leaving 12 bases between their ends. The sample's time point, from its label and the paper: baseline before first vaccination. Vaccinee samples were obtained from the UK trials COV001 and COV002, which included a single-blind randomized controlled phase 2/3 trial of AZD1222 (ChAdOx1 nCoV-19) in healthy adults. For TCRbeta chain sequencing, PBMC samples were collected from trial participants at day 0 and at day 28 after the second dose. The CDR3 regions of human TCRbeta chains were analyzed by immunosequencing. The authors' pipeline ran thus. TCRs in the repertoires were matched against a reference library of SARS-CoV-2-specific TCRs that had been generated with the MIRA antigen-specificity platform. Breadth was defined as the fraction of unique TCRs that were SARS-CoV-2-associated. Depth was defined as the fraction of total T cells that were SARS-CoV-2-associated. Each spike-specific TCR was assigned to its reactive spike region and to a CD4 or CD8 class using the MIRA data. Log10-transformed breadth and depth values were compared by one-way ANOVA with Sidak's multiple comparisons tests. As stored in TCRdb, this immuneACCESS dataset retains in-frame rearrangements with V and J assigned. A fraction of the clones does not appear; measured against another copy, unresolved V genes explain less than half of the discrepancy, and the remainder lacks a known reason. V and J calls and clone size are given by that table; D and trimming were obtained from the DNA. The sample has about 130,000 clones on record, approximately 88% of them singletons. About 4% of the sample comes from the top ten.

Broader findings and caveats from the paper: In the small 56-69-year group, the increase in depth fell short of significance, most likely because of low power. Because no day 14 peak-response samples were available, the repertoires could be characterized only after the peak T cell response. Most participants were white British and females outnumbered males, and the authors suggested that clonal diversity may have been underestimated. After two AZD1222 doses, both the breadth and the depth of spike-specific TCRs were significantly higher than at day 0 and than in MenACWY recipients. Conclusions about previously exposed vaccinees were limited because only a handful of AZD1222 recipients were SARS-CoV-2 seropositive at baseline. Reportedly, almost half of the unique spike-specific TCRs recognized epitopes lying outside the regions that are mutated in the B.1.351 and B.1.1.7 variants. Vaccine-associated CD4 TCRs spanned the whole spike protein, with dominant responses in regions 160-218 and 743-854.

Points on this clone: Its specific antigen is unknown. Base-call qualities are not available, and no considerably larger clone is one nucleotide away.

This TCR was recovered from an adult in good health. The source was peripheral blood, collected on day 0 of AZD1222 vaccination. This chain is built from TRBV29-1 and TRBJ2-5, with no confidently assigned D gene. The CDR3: CSVEIRARETQYF. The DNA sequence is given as TGCAGCGTTGAAATCCGGGCCCGGGAGACCCAGTACTTC. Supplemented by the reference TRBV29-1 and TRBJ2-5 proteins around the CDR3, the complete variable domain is SAVISQKPSRDICQRGTSLTIQCQVDSQVTMMFWYRQQPGQSLTLIATANQGSEATYESGFVIDKFPISRPNLTFSTLTVSNMSPEDSSIYLCSVEIRARETQYFGPGTRLLVL.